The clone carrying this TCR beta chain was observed a single time. Its antigen is unidentified. These data belong to a study of blood T cells in healthy people across ages. Whole-study results and caveats: Any changes in expanded clonotypes were possibly confounded, as donor CMV status remained unknown.

It was with a sample-barcoded 5' primer and a J-beta primer mix that a second PCR of roughly 7 to 12 cycles was run. Each TCR beta cDNA got a 12-nucleotide random molecular identifier. TCRdb fed the 5' RACE reads into MiXCR, producing one record per CDR3 protein. The sample holds 1.5 million to 2 million distinct CDR3 sequences; around 50% are singletons and the top ten take approximately 2.1%. Healthy Caucasian individuals from Russia aged about 6 to 90 were enrolled as donors. It was approximately 9 milliliters of peripheral blood that were drawn from each donor. The CDR3 loop spans 15 amino acids. The germline V gene has CDR1 MDHEN and CDR2 SYDVKM. V shed 3 bases and J shed 11 bases, with 22 bases lying between them.

The source is a woman aged 40-49 years in good health. The J gene is TRBJ2-5, the V gene TRBV28; D not resolved. Sequencing used blood. The CDR3 DNA follows: TGTGCCAGCAGTTTTGGGTGGGGTAAAGGAAATGAGCAGTACTTC. This translates into CASSFGWGKGNEQYF.